This TCR beta chain was sequenced during a study of OX40 agonist ivuxolimab in advanced cancers. Some clones are missing from TCRdb's copy, which holds only in-frame ones; the method was immunoSEQ multiplex PCR. Here the sample spans some 85,000 clones, 80% to 90% being singletons. Blood samples were obtained at baseline, cycle 4 day 1, and cycle 7 day 1. This specimen consisted of CD4+ or CD8+ T cells sorted from blood, obtained in a trial of the OX40 agonist ivuxolimab. The TCR sequence derives from an adult with an advanced solid tumor such as melanoma, head and neck, liver or kidney cancer.

The CDR3 coding sequence is TGTGCCAGCAGCCGTTCCCGGGACAGGGGAAACGAAAAACTGTTTTTT. Translating gives CASSRSRDRGNEKLFF. V usage is TRBV7-9 and J usage is TRBJ1-4, with 10 bases fitting TRBD1. With V trimmed by 5 bases and J by 8 bases, 11 bases remained unmatched. The CDR3 is 16 amino acids. Germline V gene lookup returns CDR1 SEHNR and CDR2 FQNEAQ (reference sequence).